This passage covers 27 T cell receptor beta chains from one sample sequenced in a study of Ad26.COV2.S vaccination and SARS-CoV-2 variants. As to treatment: over 15 received Ad26.COV2.S at low or high dose, single or two shots; roughly five received placebo; per-sample allocation not given. Collection of samples fell on day 63 after the first vaccine or placebo injection. Profiled with immunoSEQ multiplex PCR; TCRdb holds only in-frame clones, not every one. Of fewer than 900,000 clones in the sample, 89% were seen once. Sample: peripheral blood, taken in a trial of Ad26.COV2.S vaccine versus placebo. The receptors originated from a person aged 18-65 years who received the Ad26.COV2.S COVID-19 vaccine or a placebo.

The chain couples TRBV9 to TRBJ1-3; maybe TRBD1 (6 bases). The CDR3 has 16 residues. Per germline, CDR1 SGDLS and CDR2 YYNGEE. The germline V and J ends were trimmed by 0 bases and 8 bases, with 18 bases remaining between them. CDR3 in DNA: TGTGCCAGCAGCGTAGACCAACAGGGCTGGGGGGACACCATATATTTT. This codes for CASSVDQQGWGDTIYF. Filled out from reference TRBV9 and TRBJ1-3, the complete variable domain reads DSGVTQTPKHLITATGQRVTLRCSPRSGDLSVYWYQQSLDQGLQFLIQYYNGEERAKGNILERFSAQQFPDLHSELNLSSLELGDSALYFCASSVDQQGWGDTIYFGEGSWLTVV.

V gene TRBV5-1 combines with J gene TRBJ2-7, with D unclear. Trimming left V 8 bases short and J 0 bases short, with 12 bases between. CDR1 is SGHRS, CDR2 YFSETQ, per germline. The CDR3 is 13 amino acids. The CDR3 DNA reads as TGCGCCAGGGATGGGGTCCCCTCCTACGAGCAGTACTTC. This gives the protein CARDGVPSYEQYF.

The rearrangement uses TRBV5-1 and TRBJ1-1; no definite D call. The V gene lost 0 bases and the J gene lost 1 base, with 7 bases spanning the gap. The CDR3 runs to 14 residues. Germline CDR1 SGHRS, CDR2 YFSETQ. This CDR3 is CASSLEGANTEAFF. DNA of the CDR3: TGCGCCAGCAGCTTGGAGGGTGCGAACACTGAAGCTTTCTTT.

J is TRBJ1-5 and V is TRBV27, with D unresolved. Trimming stripped 6 bases from V and 2 bases from J, with 8 bases between. The CDR3 runs 13 residues. Germline V gene lookup returns CDR1 MNHEY and CDR2 SMNVEV (reference sequence). CDR3 bases: TGTGCCAGCAGGTTGCAGGGCAATCAGCCCCAGCATTTT. As protein: CASRLQGNQPQHF.

The chain couples TRBV6-5 to TRBJ1-3; D perhaps matches TRBD1 (5 bases). V dropped 5 bases and J dropped 0 bases, with 11 bases sitting between them. This CDR3 has 15 residues. The germline gives CDR1 MNHEY, CDR2 SVGAGI. CDR3: CASSRDPDSGNTIYF. The CDR3 DNA sequence: TGTGCCAGCAGTCGGGACCCAGACTCTGGAAACACCATATATTTT.

The CDR3 region has the DNA TGTGCCAGCTCACCACCGACAGAATCAAACTATGGCTACACCTTC. This translates into CASSPPTESNYGYTF. The chain links TRBV18 to TRBJ1-2, with D tentatively TRBD1 (5 bases). The CDR3 is 15 amino acids. The germline V gene encodes CDR1 KGHSH and CDR2 LQKENI. V lost 0 bases and J 2 bases, leaving 10 bases between the germline ends.

This clone has more than one count but fewer than ten. This chain uses TRBV7-8 with TRBJ1-6; weak D call: TRBD1 (5 bases). With 5 bases removed from V and 3 bases from J, the gap between germline ends came to 8 bases. CDR1 is SGHVS, CDR2 FQNEAQ, per germline. The CDR3 loop spans 14 amino acids. As DNA, the CDR3 is TGTGCCAGCAGCAGGGACGGCTATAATTCACCCCTCCACTTT. It encodes CASSRDGYNSPLHF.

The chain has TRBV7-9 and TRBJ1-2; 8 positions match TRBD1. The ends lost 5 bases at V and 6 bases at J; junction bases unmatched: 14. The CDR3 runs 16 residues. Germline assignment: CDR1 SEHNR and CDR2 FQNEAQ (reference sequence). CDR3 nucleotide sequence: TGTGCCAGCAGCCCAAGATGGAGAGCAGGGGGCCATGGCTACACCTTC. It is translated as CASSPRWRAGGHGYTF.

The chain recombines TRBV5-1 with TRBJ2-3; 9 nucleotides line up with TRBD1. V was clipped by 4 bases and J by 4 bases; unmatched bases: 7. The germline V gene encodes CDR1 SGHRS and CDR2 YFSETQ. This CDR3 is 15 amino acids long. The CDR3, as DNA: TGCGCCAGCAGCCCACCGGGACAGGGACCAGATACGCAGTATTTT. Translation: CASSPPGQGPDTQYF.

The V gene is TRBV24-1, the J gene TRBJ2-1; 9 nucleotides agree with TRBD2. The J segment lost 6 bases and the V segment lost 0 bases, leaving 2 bases of the junction unmatched. CDR1 KGHDR and CDR2 SFDVKD come from the germline V gene. The CDR3 sequence is 15 residues long. The DNA for the CDR3 is TGTGCCACCAGTGATTTGCTGCGGGAGGGCAATGAGCAGTTCTTC. Amino acid sequence: CATSDLLREGNEQFF.

CDR3 DNA: TGTGCCAGCGGTCGCCGGGACAGGGGTCCGAACACTGAAGCTTTCTTT. This translates into CASGRRDRGPNTEAFF. This chain links TRBV5-4 with TRBJ1-1, with 10 bases that match TRBD1. This CDR3 is built from 16 residues. Germline V gives CDR1 SGHNT, CDR2 YYREEE (reference sequence). The J segment lost 1 base and the V segment lost 7 bases, leaving 10 bases of the junction unmatched.

This clone was seen a few times. The chain is built from TRBV10-2 and TRBJ1-1; possibly TRBD1 for D (5 bases). Germline V gene data show CDR1 as WSHSY and CDR2 as SAAADI. Trimming left V 3 bases short and J 0 bases short, with 8 bases between. The length of the CDR3 is 14 residues. The CDR3: CASSDWGMNTEAFF. The CDR3 region has the DNA TGCGCCAGCAGTGATTGGGGGATGAACACTGAAGCTTTCTTT.

The table lists this clone with a few counts. The rearrangement uses TRBV29-1 and TRBJ2-3; perhaps D is TRBD1 or TRBD2 (5 bases each). The CDR3 contains 14 residues. Trimming took off 5 bases at V and 2 bases at J, with 14 bases between the two ends. Germline V gives CDR1 SQVTM, CDR2 ANQGSEA. CDR3 sequence reads: CSVSRGENTDTQYF. The CDR3 coding sequence is TGCAGCGTTTCAAGAGGGGAGAACACAGATACGCAGTATTTT.

The CDR3 sequence is CASSFRQDSYEQYF. Here the CDR3 DNA reads TGCGCCAGCAGCTTTCGACAGGACTCCTACGAGCAGTACTTC. The chain links TRBV5-1 to TRBJ2-7, with a tentative D call TRBD1 (6 bases). Germline V CDR1 and CDR2: SGHRS, YFSETQ. V lost 2 bases and J 0 bases, leaving 9 bases between the germline ends. The CDR3 is made up of 14 amino acids.

The chain is built from TRBV5-5 and TRBJ1-5; weak D call: TRBD1 (5 bases). The V gene lost 1 base and the J gene lost 2 bases, with 10 bases spanning the gap. This CDR3 region has 15 residues. CDR1 SGHKS and CDR2 YYEKEE come from the germline V gene (reference sequence). Here the CDR3 DNA reads TGTGCCAGCAGCTTGCAGGGAGGTGGCAATCAGCCCCAGCATTTT. Translating gives CASSLQGGGNQPQHF.

The chain recombines TRBV30 with TRBJ1-1; 7 nucleotides line up with TRBD1. This CDR3 spans 13 amino acids. Trimming removed 5 bases from V and 1 base from J; junction bases left unmatched: 4. The germline gives CDR1 GTSNPN, CDR2 SVGIG (reference sequence). The CDR3 region has the DNA TGTGCCTGGCACGGGACAGCGAACACTGAAGCTTTCTTT. Translating gives CAWHGTANTEAFF.

This rearrangement joins TRBV29-1 to TRBJ2-1; D remains ambiguous. V lost 4 bases to trimming and J lost 3 bases, with 10 bases between them. The germline V gene encodes CDR1 SQVTM and CDR2 ANQGSEA. There are 13 residues in the CDR3. The CDR3 sequence: CSVVSRNYNEQFF. CDR3 nucleotide sequence: TGCAGCGTTGTTAGCAGGAACTACAATGAGCAGTTCTTC.

The V gene is TRBV14, the J gene TRBJ1-2, with 8 bases matching TRBD1. CDR1 and CDR2 from the germline V gene are SGHDN and FVKESK. The CDR3 length is 15 residues. V gave up 1 base and J gave up 4 bases; unmatched junction bases: 5. CDR3 nucleotides: TGTGCCAGCAGCCAAGGGACAGGGTTGGGCTATGGCTACACCTTC. This sequence encodes CASSQGTGLGYGYTF.

The chain uses TRBV4-2 and TRBJ2-1; tentatively, D is TRBD2 (6 bases). The CDR3 is made up of 14 amino acids. Germline CDR1 and CDR2: LGHNA and YNFKEQ. With 3 bases removed from V and 4 bases from J, the gap between germline ends came to 10 bases. This CDR3 is CASSQSGVYNEQFF. The CDR3 bases are TGTGCCAGCAGCCAGTCGGGAGTGTACAATGAGCAGTTCTTC.

The V gene is TRBV12-5, the J gene TRBJ1-6; weak D call: TRBD1 (6 bases). The germline gives CDR1 LGHNT, CDR2 FRNRAP. V lost 5 bases to trimming and J lost 8 bases, with 19 bases between them. This CDR3 region has 16 residues. Here the CDR3 DNA reads TGTGCTAGTGGTCCACCCCCCACCAGGGGATATTCACCCCTCCACTTT. It specifies CASGPPPTRGYSPLHF.

The chain couples TRBV7-2 to TRBJ2-1, with 7 positions matching TRBD1. Germline V gene lookup returns CDR1 SGHTA and CDR2 FQGNSA. The CDR3 loop spans 15 amino acids. V lost 3 bases to trimming and J lost 1 base; unmatched junction nucleotides: 3. The CDR3 loop is CASSFEGQSYNEQFF. As DNA, the CDR3 is TGTGCCAGCAGCTTTGAGGGACAGTCCTACAATGAGCAGTTCTTC.

The chain links TRBV5-8 to TRBJ1-5; no reliable D call. V was cut by 0 bases and J by 4 bases, with 5 bases left in between. The germline V gene encodes CDR1 SGHTS and CDR2 YDEGEE. The CDR3 sequence is 13 residues long. The CDR3 loop reads CASSLGPNQPQHF. The CDR3 nucleotides read TGTGCCAGCAGCTTGGGGCCAAATCAGCCCCAGCATTTT.

The J gene is TRBJ1-1, the V gene TRBV6-2 or TRBV6-3, with D perhaps TRBD1 (5 bases). CDR3 length equals 16 residues. Germline assignment: CDR1 MNHEY and CDR2 SVGEGT. V was pared by 5 bases and J by 2 bases, with 18 bases between. CDR3 nucleotide sequence: TGTGCCAGCAGTACCCCATGGGGGACGGCTAACACTGAAGCTTTCTTT. Residues: CASSTPWGTANTEAFF.

The chain uses TRBV10-1 and TRBJ2-7, with 13 bases lining up with TRBD2. J lost 7 bases, V lost 3 bases, and 3 bases had no gene match. There are 14 residues in the CDR3. Germline V gene lookup returns CDR1 WNHNN and CDR2 SYGVQD (reference sequence). CDR3 amino acids: CASSEPGLAGEQYF. CDR3 DNA: TGCGCCAGCAGTGAACCGGGACTAGCGGGAGAGCAGTACTTC.

The rearrangement links TRBV15 to TRBJ2-7, with 10 bases that match TRBD2. CDR1 and CDR2 (germline): LNHNV, YYDKDF (reference sequence). With 0 bases clipped from V and 7 bases from J, the junction kept 6 bases outside the gene matches. CDR3 length: 15 residues. CDR3 protein: CATSRDTAGGREQYF. The CDR3 DNA sequence: TGTGCCACCAGCAGAGACACAGCGGGAGGGCGAGAGCAGTACTTC.

This clone has only one observation. The chain is built from TRBV4-2 and TRBJ2-2, with 11 bases aligning to TRBD1. Germline CDR1 LGHNA, CDR2 YNFKEQ. This CDR3 comprises 17 residues. After removal of 3 bases from V and 5 bases from J, the junction contained 8 bases not matched to a gene. DNA for the CDR3: TGTGCCAGCAGCCAGCGGACAGGGGGCGCGATAACCGGGGAGCTGTTTTTT. Amino acids: CASSQRTGGAITGELFF.

The CDR3 nucleotides are TGTGCCAGCAGTCACGGGGGGGCGGCAGATACGCAGTATTTT. Translation gives CASSHGGAADTQYF. The J gene is TRBJ2-3, the V gene TRBV5-4, with TRBD2 identical over 8 bases. From germline, CDR1 is SGHNT and CDR2 YYREEE (reference sequence). V trimming: 5 bases; J trimming: 4 bases; junction bases outside the gene matches: 6. This CDR3 has 14 amino acids. Full variable domain (outside the CDR3, taken from reference TRBV5-4 and TRBJ2-3): ETGVTQSPTHLIKTRGQQVTLRCSSQSGHNTVSWYQQALGQGPQFIFQYYREEENGRGNFPPRFSGLQFPNYSSELNVNALELDDSALYLCASSHGGAADTQYFGPGTRLTVL.